What follows are 8 T cell receptor beta chains derived from one specimen sequenced in a study of T-cell memory formation after mild COVID-19. TCRdb passed the 5' RACE reads through MiXCR, listing each CDR3 protein once. The sample lists under 550,000 distinct CDR3 sequences; about 18% were seen once. The source material was PBMCs or a T cell subset sorted from them (not recorded which). All receptors come from an adult woman who had mild COVID-19 (a few samples of this study predate the infection). Cell type and time point are not known.

This clonotype was seen only a few times. The chain is built from TRBV19 and TRBJ2-5; 8 nucleotides match TRBD1. CDR3 length: 12 amino acids. Germline lookup yields CDR1 LNHDA and CDR2 SQIVND (reference sequence). V was clipped by 6 bases and J by 5 bases; unmatched bases: 2. The CDR3 DNA sequence: TGTGCCAGTAGGGACAGGGCGGAGACCCAGTACTTC. It specifies CASRDRAETQYF.

The V and J genes are TRBV5-1 and TRBJ2-7; TRBD1 agrees at 8 bases. Trimming removed 4 bases from V and 2 bases from J; junction bases left unmatched: 2. The CDR3 spans 13 residues. Germline V CDR1 and CDR2: SGHRS, YFSETQ. The CDR3 reads CASSMTGAYEQYF. The CDR3 region has the DNA TGCGCCAGCAGCATGACAGGGGCCTACGAGCAGTACTTC.

This clonotype was seen many times. The chain combines TRBV20-1 with TRBJ2-1; D might be TRBD2 (6 bases). CDR1 and CDR2 from the germline V gene are DFQATT and SNEGSKA (reference sequence). Between the trimmed V and J ends, which lost 6 bases and 2 bases, there was a span of 17 bases. The CDR3 sequence is 15 residues long. CDR3 DNA sequence: TGCAGTGCGTGGAGGGCCGATGGGGCCTACAATGAGCAGTTCTTC. Amino acids: CSAWRADGAYNEQFF.

This clonotype was counted a few times. The chain carries TRBV5-1 and TRBJ2-1; 7 positions match TRBD1. Germline CDR1 and CDR2: SGHRS and YFSETQ. This CDR3 comprises 15 residues. V shed 4 bases and J 8 bases; nucleotides not matched to a gene: 12. The CDR3 region is CASSAGQVQRHEQFF. Here the CDR3 DNA reads TGCGCCAGCAGCGCCGGACAGGTCCAGAGGCATGAGCAGTTCTTC.

This clonotype showed up just a few times. This chain joins TRBV29-1 and TRBJ1-1; D gene uncertain. V lost 6 bases and J lost 5, with 7 bases in between. The CDR3 runs to 10 residues. Germline CDR1 SQVTM, CDR2 ANQGSEA. In DNA, the CDR3 is TGCAGCGTGTGGGAAACTGAAGCTTTCTTT. This gives the protein CSVWETEAFF.

In this sample, this clonotype turned up a few times. This chain links TRBV7-2 with TRBJ2-3; TRBD2 matches at 14 bases. CDR1 is SGHTA and CDR2 is FQGNSA in the germline V gene. Trimming removed 5 bases from V and 6 bases from J; junction bases left unmatched: 7. The CDR3 is 16 amino acids. The CDR3 spells CASSPGLAGGGDTQYF. CDR3 bases: TGTGCCAGCAGCCCTGGACTAGCGGGAGGAGGCGATACGCAGTATTTT. The full variable domain, rest sourced from reference TRBV7-2 and TRBJ2-3, is GAGVSQSPSNKVTEKGKDVELRCDPISGHTALYWYRQSLGQGLEFLIYFQGNSAPDKSGLPSDRFSAERTGGSVSTLTIQRTQQEDSAVYLCASSPGLAGGGDTQYFGPGTRLTVL.

The V gene is TRBV12-3 or TRBV12-4, the J gene TRBJ2-7; 7 bases align to TRBD1. Trimming at V came to 4 bases and at J to 6 bases, leaving 6 bases not matched to a gene. The CDR3 runs 13 residues. In DNA form, the CDR3 reads TGTGCCAGCAGTTCAACAGGGGTGGCCGAGCAGTACTTC. Its protein product is CASSSTGVAEQYF.

V usage is TRBV27 and J usage is TRBJ2-5; 11 positions agree with TRBD2. Trimming cost V 10 bases and J 3 bases; bases outside gene matches: 16. The CDR3 runs 17 residues. The V gene's germline CDR1 is MNHEY and CDR2 SMNVEV (reference sequence). The CDR3 sequence: CAMRDLGLAGGKETQYF. CDR3 sequence (DNA): TGTGCCATGAGGGATCTCGGACTAGCGGGTGGGAAAGAGACCCAGTACTTC.